The 15 T cell receptor beta chains given below trace back to one sample, sequenced in a study of T cells in Graves' hyperthyroidism and ophthalmopathy. What was amplified from RNA transcripts were TCR beta CDR3 regions. RT-PCR in the first round (using the HTBI primer set) targeted the TCR CDR3. TCRdb recomputed calls from the multiplex PCR reads with MiXCR, one row per CDR3 protein. The table shows about 520,000 distinct CDR3 sequences, with roughly a quarter occurring only once. Material: blood. The source of these receptors is a woman aged 25 to 39 with Graves' ophthalmopathy.

This chain joins TRBV6-4 and TRBJ2-1; the D gene is possibly TRBD1 (5 bases). Trimming removed 8 bases from V and 9 bases from J, with 14 bases in between. Germline CDR1 and CDR2: MRHNA and SNTAGT. The CDR3 has 12 amino acids. The CDR3 loop reads CASGATVGEQFF. The CDR3 bases are TGTGCCAGCGGGGCCACGGTCGGTGAGCAGTTCTTC.

This clonotype occurred many times. The chain couples TRBV15 to TRBJ2-5; D may be TRBD1 or TRBD2 (5 bases each). With 1 base removed from V and 5 bases from J, the gap between germline ends came to 20 bases. The germline V gene has CDR1 LNHNV and CDR2 YYDKDF (reference sequence). The CDR3 has 17 residues. In nucleotides, the CDR3 is TGTGCCACCAGCAGAGGCGCCGGGACCCATCGCGTGGAGACCCAGTACTTC. It translates to CATSRGAGTHRVETQYF.

This clonotype has at least ten counts. The rearrangement joins TRBV6-2 or TRBV6-3 to TRBJ1-5; the match to TRBD1 covers 9 bases. V lost 6 bases and J lost 5; bases outside the gene matches: 11. CDR1 and CDR2 (germline): MNHEY, SVGEGT. This CDR3 spans 16 amino acids. CDR3 residues: CASSSPGTGLHQPQHF. CDR3 in DNA: TGTGCCAGCAGCTCCCCCGGGACAGGGTTGCATCAGCCCCAGCATTTT.

Many counts were recorded for this clonotype. This sequence joins TRBV6-4 and TRBJ2-1; maybe TRBD2 (6 bases). The CDR3 is 13 amino acids. From germline, CDR1 is MRHNA and CDR2 SNTAGT. Trimming took off 3 bases at V and 9 bases at J, with 12 bases between the two ends. The CDR3 region is CASSEGPGGEQFF. Here the CDR3 DNA reads TGTGCCAGCAGTGAAGGGCCCGGGGGTGAGCAGTTCTTC.

This clonotype was detected ten times or more. The rearrangement uses TRBV20-1 and TRBJ2-7; 8 bases line up with TRBD2. V lost 3 bases to trimming and J lost 3 bases; unmatched junction nucleotides: 10. CDR3 length equals 15 residues. Germline V gene lookup returns CDR1 DFQATT and CDR2 SNEGSKA (reference sequence). CDR3 bases: TGCAGTGCTAGGAACCCCCCGGGGGGGTACTACGAGCAGTACTTC. It codes for CSARNPPGGYYEQYF.

This clonotype was recorded at least ten times. V gene TRBV6-5 combines with J gene TRBJ2-5; TRBD1 matches at 7 bases. This CDR3 is 13 amino acids long. Germline CDR1 MNHEY, CDR2 SVGAGI. With 6 bases clipped from V and 3 bases from J, the junction kept 4 bases outside the gene matches. The CDR3 DNA is TGTGCCAGCAGCCCGGGACAGAAAGAGACCCAGTACTTC. Translated: CASSPGQKETQYF.

This clonotype showed up many times. This chain joins TRBV6-1 and TRBJ1-1; D remains unclear. Germline V lookup: CDR1 MNHNS, CDR2 SASEGT. V was clipped by 1 base and J by 5 bases, with 5 bases between them. The CDR3 extends over 12 amino acids. The CDR3 is CASSEVLTEAFF. As DNA, the CDR3 is TGTGCCAGCAGTGAAGTTCTGACTGAAGCTTTCTTT.

This clonotype was recorded at least ten times. The chain is built from TRBV6-1 and TRBJ1-5, with no clear D. The V end lost 6 bases, the J end lost 3 bases, and 12 bases lay between the germline ends. Per germline, CDR1 MNHNS and CDR2 SASEGT. The CDR3 runs 14 residues. The CDR3 region is CASSSVNDNQPQHF. CDR3 in DNA: TGTGCCAGCAGCTCAGTGAATGACAATCAGCCCCAGCATTTT.

In this sample, this clonotype turned up many times. The chain employs TRBV19 and TRBJ1-1; the match to TRBD1 covers 10 bases. The CDR3 spans 14 residues. From germline, CDR1 is LNHDA and CDR2 SQIVND (reference sequence). Trimming at V came to 3 bases and at J to 4 bases, leaving 2 bases not matched to a gene. CDR3 nucleotides: TGTGCCAGTAGTATGGGACAGGGGCGCACTGAAGCTTTCTTT. Residues: CASSMGQGRTEAFF. The entire variable domain, with the rest obtained from reference TRBV19 and TRBJ1-1, is as follows: DGGITQSPKYLFRKEGQNVTLSCEQNLNHDAMYWYRQDPGQGLRLIYYSQIVNDFQKGDIAEGYSVSREKKESFPLTVTSAQKNPTAFYLCASSMGQGRTEAFFGQGTRLTVV.

In its sample, this clonotype was seen many times. The chain couples TRBV7-8 to TRBJ2-7, with 7 bases identical to TRBD1. Germline-derived CDR1 and CDR2 are SGHVS and FQNEAQ. The CDR3 sequence is 13 residues long. J was trimmed by 4 bases and V by 2 bases; bases with no gene match: 2. CDR3 amino acids: CASSLNRGYEQYF. For the CDR3, the DNA is TGTGCCAGCAGCTTAAACAGGGGTTACGAGCAGTACTTC.

The V call is TRBV19, the J call TRBJ1-1, with D tentatively TRBD1 (5 bases). Trimming left V 4 bases short and J 1 base short, with 10 bases between. CDR1 and CDR2 from the germline V gene are LNHDA and SQIVND (reference sequence). This CDR3 is built from 14 residues. As DNA, the CDR3 is TGTGCCAGTAGTAGTTATGGGGGGAACACTGAAGCTTTCTTT. Its protein is CASSSYGGNTEAFF. Based on the CDR3 plus reference TRBV19 and TRBJ1-1, the full variable domain is DGGITQSPKYLFRKEGQNVTLSCEQNLNHDAMYWYRQDPGQGLRLIYYSQIVNDFQKGDIAEGYSVSREKKESFPLTVTSAQKNPTAFYLCASSSYGGNTEAFFGQGTRLTVV.

This clonotype has just one count. J is TRBJ2-5 and V is TRBV20-1, with 12 bases aligning to TRBD2. Germline-derived CDR1 and CDR2 are DFQATT and SNEGSKA (reference sequence). This CDR3 is 13 amino acids long. The J segment lost 7 bases and the V segment lost 5 bases, leaving 5 bases of the junction unmatched. CDR3 nucleotides: TGCAGTGCTCCTAGCGGGGGGGCGAGGACCCAGTACTTC. This codes for CSAPSGGARTQYF.

Many counts were recorded for this clonotype. The J gene is TRBJ2-7, the V gene TRBV9; D unresolved. The V end lost 0 bases, the J end lost 4 bases, and 8 bases lay between the germline ends. The CDR3 consists of 13 residues. CDR1 and CDR2 (germline): SGDLS, YYNGEE. In DNA, the CDR3 is TGTGCCAGCAGCGTAGGCCCCGGGTACGAGCAGTACTTC. This encodes CASSVGPGYEQYF. Full variable domain (remainder filled in from reference TRBV9 and TRBJ2-7): DSGVTQTPKHLITATGQRVTLRCSPRSGDLSVYWYQQSLDQGLQFLIQYYNGEERAKGNILERFSAQQFPDLHSELNLSSLELGDSALYFCASSVGPGYEQYFGPGTRLTVT.

Many counts were recorded for this clonotype. The chain recombines TRBV2 with TRBJ1-2; no clear D. The V gene lost 6 bases and the J gene lost 0 bases, with 14 bases spanning the gap. This CDR3 is built from 15 residues. CDR1 is SNHLY and CDR2 is FYNNEI in the germline V gene. CDR3 protein: CASSPISWANYGYTF. CDR3 DNA sequence: TGTGCCAGCAGCCCAATATCCTGGGCTAACTATGGCTACACCTTC.

In this sample, this clonotype turned up many times. This rearrangement joins TRBV27 to TRBJ1-3, with unresolved D. The germline gives CDR1 MNHEY, CDR2 SMNVEV (reference sequence). This CDR3 has 14 amino acids. Trimming stripped 2 bases from V and 9 bases from J, with 14 bases between. The CDR3 DNA reads as TGTGCCAGCAGTTTAAGCACCCCGGGGTTCACCATATATTTT. Its protein is CASSLSTPGFTIYF.